This record concerns one T cell receptor (beta chain) sequence. V trimming: 3 bases; J trimming: 5 bases; junction bases outside the gene matches: 6. The V gene's germline CDR1 is SGHAT and CDR2 FQNNGV. The CDR3 spans 15 residues. Source study methods: How many nucleated cells were present was estimated from reference gene primer amplification. Produced via immunoSEQ multiplex PCR; TCRdb's table is partial and in-frame only. V and J calls and clone size are as listed in that table; D and trimming were resolved from the DNA. Among roughly 99,000 clones listed, less than 85% were seen once. This record belongs to a study of blood T cell repertoires in COVID-19. Overall study: Acute and convalescent COVID-19 samples came from the United States, Italy and Spain.

The sample taken for sequencing was peripheral blood. The chain joins TRBV11-2 to TRBJ2-4; 8 nucleotides match TRBD2. The clonotype comes from an elderly woman with active or convalescent COVID-19. The CDR3 nucleotides are TGTGCCAGCAGCTTCTTAGCGGGAACGGAAAACATTCAGTACTTC. Translated: CASSFLAGTENIQYF.